This T cell receptor beta chain comes out of a study of technical replicates of blood from several donors. The CDR3 contains 14 residues. The junction had 9 bases not matched to a gene; V was cut back by 7 bases and J by 7 bases. Germline V CDR1 and CDR2: MNHNS, SASEGT. The assay was immunoSEQ multiplex PCR, and TCRdb's table has in-frame clones only and misses some. The sample has 45,000 to 50,000 clones, 92% seen once. The sequenced sample consisted of PBMCs. V usage is TRBV6-1 and J usage is TRBJ2-1; 8 nucleotides agree with TRBD1. This TCR was sampled from a human donor in good health. Some clones in this sample may be carry-over from other donors' samples. The CDR3 is CASTRGTGGNEQFF. CDR3 DNA sequence: TGTGCCAGCACAAGGGGTACAGGGGGGAATGAGCAGTTCTTC.